These 26 T cell receptor beta chains share one sample of origin, sequenced in a study of T cell repertoires in cytomegalovirus infection. TCRdb re-called the reads through MiXCR, storing one row per CDR3 protein. The data show some 270,000 distinct CDR3 sequences, roughly a fifth seen once. Antigens for these TCRs are unknown. The sample here was cultured PBMCs, taken from culture after CMV antigen stimulation. Receptors originate from a human donor in good health (CMV status not recorded). Some clones in this sample may be carry-over from other donors' samples.

This clonotype was observed many times. The CDR3 coding sequence is TGTGCCAGCAGCTTCCGACAGGGGAGGAACACTGAAGCTTTCTTT. Translation gives CASSFRQGRNTEAFF. This sequence joins TRBV11-2 and TRBJ1-1, with 8 bases matching TRBD1. The CDR3 runs 15 residues. The germline V gene encodes CDR1 SGHAT and CDR2 FQNNGV. The J segment lost 1 base and the V segment lost 3 bases, leaving 4 bases of the junction unmatched.

This clonotype showed up many times. The J gene is TRBJ2-7, the V gene TRBV6-1; 11 bases are a match to TRBD1. The V and J ends lost 7 bases and 4 bases, in that order; junction bases with no gene match: 6. Germline CDR1 is MNHNS and CDR2 is SASEGT. The CDR3 contains 14 residues. CDR3: CASNKDRGRYEQYF. In DNA, the CDR3 is TGTGCCAGCAATAAGGACAGGGGGCGATACGAGCAGTACTTC.

The V and J genes are TRBV5-5 and TRBJ2-6; 10 bases line up with TRBD1. This CDR3 region has 18 residues. V lost 4 bases, J lost 0 bases, and 7 bases stayed unmatched. Germline CDR1 reads SGHKS; CDR2 reads YYEKEE (reference sequence). CDR3 bases: TGTGCCAGCAGCGGACCGGGACAGGGGCTCTCTGGGGCCAACGTCCTGACTTTC. Its protein product is CASSGPGQGLSGANVLTF.

The gene calls are TRBV30 and TRBJ1-6; D gene uncertain. The ends were cut back, 4 bases at V and 5 bases at J, with 9 bases in the middle. The CDR3 sequence is 13 residues long. The germline V gene encodes CDR1 GTSNPN and CDR2 SVGIG (reference sequence). The CDR3 loop reads CAWKWWDNSPLHF. The CDR3 DNA reads TGTGCCTGGAAATGGTGGGATAATTCACCCCTCCACTTT.

This clonotype came up a few times. This chain connects TRBV11-2 to TRBJ1-6, with a weak D call TRBD1 (5 bases). The length of the CDR3 is 15 residues. Germline V gene sequence: CDR1 SGHAT, CDR2 FQNNGV. Trimming pared 5 bases from V and 7 bases from J, leaving 15 bases between. The CDR3 loop is CASSPAAGRNSPLHF. The CDR3 region has the DNA TGTGCCAGCAGCCCAGCAGCAGGGCGGAATTCACCCCTCCACTTT.

This chain joins TRBV6-6 and TRBJ1-3; TRBD1 might be the D (5 bases). The V and J ends lost 2 bases and 8 bases respectively, with 10 bases between them. The germline gives CDR1 MNHNY, CDR2 SVGAGI (reference sequence). This CDR3 comprises 13 residues. CDR3 protein: CASSYKGIDTIYF. Here the CDR3 DNA reads TGTGCCAGCAGTTACAAGGGGATTGACACCATATATTTT.

This clonotype was picked up a small number of times. The gene calls are TRBV7-2 and TRBJ2-1, with D perhaps TRBD1 or TRBD2 (6 bases each). Germline lookup yields CDR1 SGHTA and CDR2 FQGNSA. The ends were cut back, 5 bases at V and 5 bases at J, with 13 bases in the middle. The CDR3 is 14 amino acids. The CDR3 DNA reads TGTGCCAGCAGCCCGAGGGGGGCTCACAATGAGCAGTTCTTC. Protein sequence: CASSPRGAHNEQFF.

There are many counts of this clonotype. The genes are TRBV6-1 and TRBJ1-6; D unresolved. Trimming stripped 5 bases from V and 0 bases from J, with 14 bases between. The CDR3 has 17 amino acids. Germline CDR1 and CDR2: MNHNS and SASEGT. CDR3 sequence reads: CASSPETDFSYNSPLHF. Written as DNA, the CDR3 is TGTGCCAGCAGTCCAGAGACGGACTTCTCCTATAATTCACCCCTCCACTTT.

This clonotype came up a few times. This sequence joins TRBV11-2 and TRBJ2-7; D is undetermined. Germline values: CDR1 SGHAT, CDR2 FQNNGV. V was trimmed by 1 base and J by 6 bases, leaving 10 bases between them. The CDR3 is 13 residues long. CDR3 DNA sequence: TGTGCCAGCAGCTTAGTAGGCCCGGGCGAGCAGTACGTC. This translates into CASSLVGPGEQYV.

The genes are TRBV11-3 and TRBJ2-5; D call uncertain. CDR1 is SGHNT, CDR2 YENEEA, per germline. Trimming took off 8 bases at V and 0 bases at J, with 13 bases between the two ends. The CDR3 has 14 amino acids. The CDR3 DNA sequence: TGTGCCAGCTCGTTCGACGGATACCAAGAGACCCAGTACTTC. Translation gives CASSFDGYQETQYF.

This clonotype was seen ten or more times. The V gene is TRBV12-3 or TRBV12-4, the J gene TRBJ1-6, with TRBD1 identical over 7 bases. Trimming removed 4 bases from V and 5 bases from J; junction bases left unmatched: 8. This CDR3 is built from 16 residues. Written as DNA, the CDR3 is TGTGCCAGCAGTTGGCCGGACAGGAGAAATAATTCACCCCTCCACTTT. This gives the protein CASSWPDRRNNSPLHF.

This clonotype was detected only a few times. The chain recombines TRBV12-3 or TRBV12-4 with TRBJ2-3; the D gene is possibly TRBD2 (5 bases). Trimming took 6 bases from V and 0 from J, leaving 13 bases between them. This CDR3 contains 15 residues. The CDR3 here is CASSQATISTDTQYF. The CDR3 region has the DNA TGTGCCAGCAGCCAGGCGACTATAAGCACAGATACGCAGTATTTT.

This clonotype appeared many times. J is TRBJ2-3 and V is TRBV11-3; 12 bases align to TRBD1. Germline CDR1 is SGHNT and CDR2 is YENEEA. Trimming removed 4 bases from V and 4 bases from J; junction bases left unmatched: 6. This CDR3 comprises 16 residues. Here the CDR3 reads CASSSRDRGLSDTQYF. The DNA for the CDR3 is TGTGCCAGCAGCTCTCGGGACAGGGGGCTATCAGATACGCAGTATTTT. The full variable domain, completed using reference TRBV11-3 and TRBJ2-3, is EAGVVQSPRYKIIEKKQPVAFWCNPISGHNTLYWYLQNLGQGPELLIRYENEEAVDDSQLPKDRFSAERLKGVDSTLKIQPAELGDSAVYLCASSSRDRGLSDTQYFGPGTRLTVL.

This clonotype was counted a few times. The CDR3 protein is CASSSGGGAREQYV. Written as DNA, the CDR3 is TGTGCCAGCAGCTCAGGAGGCGGGGCTCGGGAGCAGTACGTC. This chain uses TRBV11-2 with TRBJ2-7, with D possibly TRBD2 on 6 matching bases. The ends were cut back, 4 bases at V and 7 bases at J, with 17 bases in the middle. The length of the CDR3 is 14 residues. Germline V CDR1 and CDR2: SGHAT, FQNNGV.

This clonotype was detected only a few times. The genes are TRBV12-3 or TRBV12-4 and TRBJ1-3, with D tentatively TRBD1 (6 bases). This CDR3 comprises 11 residues. Between the trimmed V and J ends, which lost 7 bases and 7 bases, there was a span of 8 bases. CDR3 bases: TGTGCCAGCACGAGGGGGAACACCATATATTTT. Amino acids: CASTRGNTIYF.

This chain uses TRBV11-2 with TRBJ2-1; D may be TRBD1 (6 bases). With 3 bases removed from V and 4 bases from J, the gap between germline ends came to 13 bases. CDR1 and CDR2 (germline): SGHAT, FQNNGV. CDR3 length: 15 amino acids. The DNA of the CDR3 is TGTGCCAGCAGCTTGACAGGAAGACAATACAATGAGCAGTTCTTC. This encodes CASSLTGRQYNEQFF.

This clonotype has at least ten counts. V is TRBV6-4 and J is TRBJ2-3; TRBD2 matches 7 bases. The V and J ends lost 2 bases and 7 bases, in that order; junction bases with no gene match: 6. The CDR3 extends over 14 amino acids. Germline CDR1 MRHNA, CDR2 SNTAGT. The CDR3 DNA sequence: TGTGCCAGCAGTGACGGGGGGGACTTCAATACGCAGTATTTT. This translates into CASSDGGDFNTQYF.

This clonotype was seen a few times. The gene calls are TRBV6-2 or TRBV6-3 and TRBJ1-5, with 7 bases aligning to TRBD1. V was pared by 5 bases and J by 4 bases, with 5 bases of the junction left unmatched. The CDR3 runs 14 residues. CDR1 is MNHEY and CDR2 is SVGEGT in the germline V gene. CDR3 amino acids: CASSTGTENQPQHF. CDR3 nucleotides: TGTGCCAGCAGTACGGGGACAGAGAATCAGCCCCAGCATTTT.

The rearrangement joins TRBV2 to TRBJ2-1, with D possibly TRBD2 on 6 matching bases. Trimming cost V 11 bases and J 3 bases, with 8 bases left between them. CDR1 and CDR2 (germline): SNHLY, FYNNEI. The CDR3 has 11 amino acids. DNA of the CDR3: TGTGCCGGGGGACTCTACAATGAGCAGTTCTTC. Translation: CAGGLYNEQFF.

This clonotype was seen ten or more times. This chain connects TRBV10-3 to TRBJ2-3; 9 nucleotides match TRBD1. The CDR3 sequence is 15 residues long. CDR1 is ENHRY and CDR2 is SYGVKD in the germline V gene. V shed 10 bases, J shed 0 bases, and the junction held 8 bases outside the gene matches. The CDR3 DNA reads as TGTGCCACCAAGTTGGACAGGGGCAGCACAGATACGCAGTATTTT. Translation: CATKLDRGSTDTQYF.

This clonotype was observed a handful of times. The chain uses TRBV5-4 and TRBJ2-4; 9 bases agree with TRBD2. CDR1 and CDR2 from the germline V gene are SGHNT and YYREEE (reference sequence). This CDR3 has 16 amino acids. After removal of 4 bases from V and 6 bases from J, the junction contained 11 bases not matched to a gene. The CDR3 DNA reads TGTGCCAGCAGCATGCGGACTAGCGCCTCATTAAACATTCAGTACTTC. This sequence encodes CASSMRTSASLNIQYF.

This clonotype occurred many times. J is TRBJ1-5 and V is TRBV7-8; 11 bases map to TRBD1. The V gene end was trimmed by 5 bases and the J gene end by 6 bases; junction bases not matched to a gene: 6. There are 15 residues in the CDR3. Germline values: CDR1 SGHVS, CDR2 FQNEAQ. Here the CDR3 reads CASSTDRGLGQPQHF. The CDR3 DNA is TGTGCCAGCAGCACGGACAGGGGGCTGGGTCAGCCCCAGCATTTT.

The genes are TRBV19 and TRBJ2-1; no clear D gene. V was shortened by 3 bases and J by 6 bases, with 12 bases between the two germline ends. The CDR3 runs to 14 residues. CDR1 is LNHDA and CDR2 is SQIVND in the germline V gene (reference sequence). The CDR3 is CASSMGSRGNEQFF. In DNA form, the CDR3 reads TGTGCCAGTAGTATGGGCTCGAGAGGCAATGAGCAGTTCTTC.

This clonotype came up a few times. The rearrangement uses TRBV4-2 and TRBJ2-1, with TRBD2 identical over 10 bases. Germline V gene data show CDR1 as LGHNA and CDR2 as YNFKEQ. The V segment lost 0 bases and the J segment 6 bases; nucleotides outside the gene matches: 8. The CDR3 is made up of 17 amino acids. CDR3 residues: CASSQDYRTSGTNEQFF. CDR3 bases: TGTGCCAGCAGCCAAGATTACAGGACTAGCGGTACCAATGAGCAGTTCTTC.

This chain connects TRBV12-3 or TRBV12-4 to TRBJ2-5; D remains unclear. The CDR3 has 13 amino acids. V was clipped by 5 bases and J by 5 bases, with 12 bases between them. The DNA of the CDR3 is TGTGCCAGCAGTCCCCCCTCTGTGGAGACCCAGTACTTC. Its translation: CASSPPSVETQYF.

The table lists this clonotype with a few counts. The chain links TRBV4-3 to TRBJ2-7; 9 bases line up with TRBD2. Germline-derived CDR1 and CDR2 are LGHNA and YSLEER. The CDR3 is 15 residues long. Losses at the gene ends were 1 base for V and 5 bases for J; bases not matched to a gene: 6. The CDR3 DNA reads as TGCGCCAGCAGCCAAGTTGCGGGAGGGCATAACGAGCAGTACTTC. Translating gives CASSQVAGGHNEQYF.